Sequencing of this TCR beta chain was carried out in a study of T-cell memory formation after mild COVID-19 (dated by TCRdb to about 2021). For the wider study: Most TCR sequence clusters were specific to one of the two donors. The cohort was made up of two young adult volunteers, one female and one male, who were previously healthy. T-cell clones expanding and contracting after mild COVID-19 in two donors were tracked by longitudinal TCRalpha and TCRbeta repertoire sequencing.

As to this clonotype: The antigen it recognizes is unknown. Base quality data are lacking; no much larger clone is found one base away.

Inclusive of the bounding cysteine and phenylalanine, the CDR3 is 15 residues long. The DNA shown is the 45-base CDR3, in frame from base 1. The germline V gene (reference sequence) sets CDR1 to SGHNT and CDR2 to YYREEE. Compared with germline, V lacks 4 bases and J lacks 5 bases; bases without a gene match: 11. Ficoll-Paque density gradient centrifugation was used to isolate PBMCs. TCRdb lists the instrument as Illumina NovaSeq 6000. Using 5'RACE with constant-segment primers, TCRalpha and TCRbeta cDNA libraries were constructed, with sample barcodes and unique molecular identifiers added in the process. RNA was extracted from every sample with Trizol reagent. Amplification of the libraries took two PCR steps, and the second step added a second sample barcode plus Illumina TruSeq adapters. Libraries were sequenced on an Illumina NovaSeq with 2 x 150 bp paired-end reads. On the authors' methods: The reads were demultiplexed and collapsed into UMI-guided consensus sequences using migec v1.2.7. With mixcr v2.1.11, UMI consensuses were aligned to TRA and TRB V and J templates and assembled into clonotypes. Clonotypes were classified as expanded or contracted when called significant by both edgeR and NoisET, with noise models trained on biological replicates. For edgeR calls, the cutoffs were a false discovery rate-adjusted p below 0.01 and a log2 fold-change threshold of 1. As an exploratory analysis of dynamics, max-normalized trajectories of the 1000 most abundant clonotypes were examined with PCA combined with hierarchical clustering. Separately sequenced CD4+ and CD8+ repertoires were used to assign a CD4 or CD8 phenotype to each responding clone. TCRdb applied fastp at Q25 and MiXCR to the public reads, then kept only in-frame beta chains. Identical CDR3 proteins give one entry, which carries the most common genes and DNA. The V and J calls were not made by the authors but by TCRdb's processing. The sample table contains 200,000 to 250,000 distinct CDR3 sequences; only one count was recorded for about 17% of them. Together, the top ten hold about 4% of the sample.

Here is what the overall study found, with its caveats: Clones contracting from day 15 to 85 had balanced CD4/CD8 phenotypes, while a second wave expanding from day 15 to 37 was biased towards CD4+. The second-wave clones that peaked on day 37 were not confirmed to be SARS-CoV-2 specific. The study covered only a couple of mild cases, and larger cohorts including severe cases with pre-infection samples were considered necessary. The detection of some responding clones in pre-infection memory suggests that pre-existing cross-reactive memory T cells joined the SARS-CoV-2 response. Contracting CD4+ clones appeared mostly in the CM and EM memory subsets, whereas CD8+ clones were enriched in EMRA.

This chain joins TRBV5-4 to TRBJ2-5, with TRBD2 matching 7 junction bases. The sample taken for sequencing was PBMCs or a T cell subset sorted from them (not recorded which). This TCR derives from a man aged 18 to 29 who had mild COVID-19 (a few samples of this study predate the infection). The sample titles of this study are shuffled in the database, so cell type and time point are left out; the donor was told from shared clones. The CDR3 region: CASSTPVAGVETQYF. The DNA sequence is TGTGCCAGCAGCACCCCGGTGGCGGGGGTTGAGACCCAGTACTTC. With the rest looked up from the reference TRBV5-4 and TRBJ2-5 genes rather than sequenced, the full variable domain is ETGVTQSPTHLIKTRGQQVTLRCSSQSGHNTVSWYQQALGQGPQFIFQYYREEENGRGNFPPRFSGLQFPNYSSELNVNALELDDSALYLCASSTPVAGVETQYFGPGTRLLVL.